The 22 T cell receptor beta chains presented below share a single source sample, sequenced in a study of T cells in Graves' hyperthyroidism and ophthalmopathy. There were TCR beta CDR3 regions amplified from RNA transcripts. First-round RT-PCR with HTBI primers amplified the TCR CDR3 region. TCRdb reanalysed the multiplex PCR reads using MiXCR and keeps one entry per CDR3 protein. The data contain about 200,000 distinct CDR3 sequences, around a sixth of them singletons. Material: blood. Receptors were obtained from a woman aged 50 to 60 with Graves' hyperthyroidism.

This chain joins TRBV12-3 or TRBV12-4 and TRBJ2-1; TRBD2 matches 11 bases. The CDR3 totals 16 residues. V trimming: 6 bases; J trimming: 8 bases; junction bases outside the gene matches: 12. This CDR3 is CASSQYQLAGVDEQFF. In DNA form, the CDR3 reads TGTGCCAGCAGCCAATATCAACTAGCGGGAGTCGATGAGCAGTTCTTC.

CDR3 DNA: TGTGCCAGCAGCCATCGACAGGGGGCAACTGAAGCTTTCTTT. Protein sequence: CASSHRQGATEAFF. The gene calls are TRBV4-2 and TRBJ1-1; 10 bases match TRBD1. Trimming took 3 bases from V and 5 from J; bases not matched to a gene: 3. There are 14 residues in the CDR3. The V gene's germline CDR1 is LGHNA and CDR2 YNFKEQ.

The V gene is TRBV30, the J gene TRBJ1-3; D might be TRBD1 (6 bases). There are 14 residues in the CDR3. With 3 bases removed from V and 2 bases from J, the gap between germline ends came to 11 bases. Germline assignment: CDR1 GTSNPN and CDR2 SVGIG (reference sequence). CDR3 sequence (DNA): TGTGCCTGGAGGAAAGCAGGGGCTGGAAACACCATATATTTT. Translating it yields CAWRKAGAGNTIYF.

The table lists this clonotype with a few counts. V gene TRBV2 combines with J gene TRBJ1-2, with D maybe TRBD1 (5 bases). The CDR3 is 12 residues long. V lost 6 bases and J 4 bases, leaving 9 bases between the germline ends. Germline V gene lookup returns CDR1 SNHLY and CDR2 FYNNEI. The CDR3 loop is CASSAGSYGYTF. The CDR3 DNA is TGTGCCAGCAGCGCAGGGAGCTATGGCTACACCTTC.

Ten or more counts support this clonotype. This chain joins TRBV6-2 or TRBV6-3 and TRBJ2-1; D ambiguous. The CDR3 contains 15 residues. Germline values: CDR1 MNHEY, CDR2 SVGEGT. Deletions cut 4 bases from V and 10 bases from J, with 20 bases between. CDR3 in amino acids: CASSSGSLIGEEQFF. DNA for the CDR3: TGTGCCAGCAGTTCGGGTTCCCTGATCGGCGAAGAGCAGTTCTTC.

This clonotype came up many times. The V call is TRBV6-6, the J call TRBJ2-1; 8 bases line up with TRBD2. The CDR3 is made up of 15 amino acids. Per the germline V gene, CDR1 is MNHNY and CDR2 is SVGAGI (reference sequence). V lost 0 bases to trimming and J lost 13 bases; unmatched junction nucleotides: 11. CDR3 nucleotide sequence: TGTGCCAGCAGTTACTCGATGGGACTAGGCGGTGAACAGTTCTTC. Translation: CASSYSMGLGGEQFF.

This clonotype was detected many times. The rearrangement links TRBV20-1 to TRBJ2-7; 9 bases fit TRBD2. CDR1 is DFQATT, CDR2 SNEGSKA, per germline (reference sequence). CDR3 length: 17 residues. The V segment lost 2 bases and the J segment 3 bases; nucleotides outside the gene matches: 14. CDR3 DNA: TGCAGTGCTAGACCCCCAGGGGCTAGCGGGACGAACTACGAGCAGTACTTC. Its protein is CSARPPGASGTNYEQYF.

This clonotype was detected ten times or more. The CDR3 DNA follows: TGTGCCAGCAGCTTAGAGAGGGATACGCAGTATTTT. Translating it yields CASSLERDTQYF. The V gene is TRBV11-2, the J gene TRBJ2-3; D uncertain. The length of the CDR3 is 12 residues. V was pared by 0 bases and J by 6 bases, with 4 bases between. Germline CDR1 and CDR2: SGHAT and FQNNGV.

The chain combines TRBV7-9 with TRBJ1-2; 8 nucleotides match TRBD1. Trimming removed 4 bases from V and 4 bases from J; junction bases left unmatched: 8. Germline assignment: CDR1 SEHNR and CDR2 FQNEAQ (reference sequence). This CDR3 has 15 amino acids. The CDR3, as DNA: TGTGCCAGCAGCTCAACCCGGGACAGGTCCTATGGCTACACCTTC. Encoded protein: CASSSTRDRSYGYTF.

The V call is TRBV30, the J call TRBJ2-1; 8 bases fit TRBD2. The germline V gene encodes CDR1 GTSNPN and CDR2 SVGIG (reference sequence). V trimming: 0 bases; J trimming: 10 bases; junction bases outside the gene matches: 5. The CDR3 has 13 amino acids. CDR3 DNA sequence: TGTGCCTGGAGTGTTAAGCGGGGGAGGGAGCAGTTCTTC. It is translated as CAWSVKRGREQFF.

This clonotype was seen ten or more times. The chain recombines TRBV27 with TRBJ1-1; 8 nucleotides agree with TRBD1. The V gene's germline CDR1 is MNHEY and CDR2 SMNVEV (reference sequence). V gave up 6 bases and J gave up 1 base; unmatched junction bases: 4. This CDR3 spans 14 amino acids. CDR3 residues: CASRIDRGNTEAFF. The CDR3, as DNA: TGTGCCAGCAGGATCGACAGGGGGAACACTGAAGCTTTCTTT.

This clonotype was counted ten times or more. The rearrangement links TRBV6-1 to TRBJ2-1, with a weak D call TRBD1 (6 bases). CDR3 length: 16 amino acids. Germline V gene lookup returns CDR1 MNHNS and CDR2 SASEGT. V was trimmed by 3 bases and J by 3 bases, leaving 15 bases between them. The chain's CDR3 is CASSESRGKGYNEQFF. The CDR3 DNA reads TGTGCCAGCAGTGAGAGCAGGGGAAAAGGCTACAATGAGCAGTTCTTC.

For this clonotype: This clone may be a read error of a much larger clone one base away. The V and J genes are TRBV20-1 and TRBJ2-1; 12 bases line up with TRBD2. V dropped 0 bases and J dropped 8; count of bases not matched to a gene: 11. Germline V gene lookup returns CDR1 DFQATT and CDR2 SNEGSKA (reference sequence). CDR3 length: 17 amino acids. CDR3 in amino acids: CSARELTLAGGSDEQFF. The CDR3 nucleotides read TGCAGTGCTAGAGAATTGACTCTAGCGGGAGGGAGCGATGAGCAGTTCTTC.

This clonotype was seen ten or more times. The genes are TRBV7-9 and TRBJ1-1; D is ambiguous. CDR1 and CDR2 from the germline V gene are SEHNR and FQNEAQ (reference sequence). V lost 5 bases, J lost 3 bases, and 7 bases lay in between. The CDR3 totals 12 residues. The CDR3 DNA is TGTGCCAGCAGCCCAAGTCACACTGAAGCTTTCTTT. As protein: CASSPSHTEAFF.

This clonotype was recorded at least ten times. For the CDR3, the DNA is TGTGCCAGCAGCCAAGGTAGCAATCAGCCCCAGCATTTT. This gives the protein CASSQGSNQPQHF. The V and J genes are TRBV3-1 and TRBJ1-5; D gene unclear. Germline loops: CDR1 LGHDT, CDR2 YNNKEL (reference sequence). CDR3 length: 13 residues. V shed 1 base and J shed 0 bases, with 1 base lying between them.

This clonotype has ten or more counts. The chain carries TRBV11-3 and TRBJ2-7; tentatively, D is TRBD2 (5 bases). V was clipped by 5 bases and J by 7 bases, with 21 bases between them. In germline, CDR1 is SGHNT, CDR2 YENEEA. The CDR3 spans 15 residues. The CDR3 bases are TGTGCCAGCAGCAACCTCGATCCGACGGGGAAGGAGCAGTACTTC. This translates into CASSNLDPTGKEQYF.

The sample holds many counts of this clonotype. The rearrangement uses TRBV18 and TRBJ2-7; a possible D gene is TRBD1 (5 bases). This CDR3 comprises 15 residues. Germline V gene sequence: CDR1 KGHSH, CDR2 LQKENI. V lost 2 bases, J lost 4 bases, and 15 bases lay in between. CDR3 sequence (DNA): TGTGCCAGCTCACCAAGAGGTGCAGGGCTGTACGAGCAGTACTTC. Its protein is CASSPRGAGLYEQYF.

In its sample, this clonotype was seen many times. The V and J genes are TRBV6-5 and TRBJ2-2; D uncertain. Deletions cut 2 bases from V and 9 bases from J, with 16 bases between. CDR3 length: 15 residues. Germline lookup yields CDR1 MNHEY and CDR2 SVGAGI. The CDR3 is CASSYSVGTIRELFF. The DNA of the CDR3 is TGTGCCAGCAGTTACAGCGTGGGAACGATACGGGAGCTGTTTTTT.

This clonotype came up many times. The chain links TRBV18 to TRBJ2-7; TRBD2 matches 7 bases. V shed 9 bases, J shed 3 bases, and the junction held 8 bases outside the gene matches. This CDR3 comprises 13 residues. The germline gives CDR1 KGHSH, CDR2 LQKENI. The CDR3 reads CASAPGGDYEQYF. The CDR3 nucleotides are TGTGCCAGTGCCCCGGGAGGAGACTACGAGCAGTACTTC.

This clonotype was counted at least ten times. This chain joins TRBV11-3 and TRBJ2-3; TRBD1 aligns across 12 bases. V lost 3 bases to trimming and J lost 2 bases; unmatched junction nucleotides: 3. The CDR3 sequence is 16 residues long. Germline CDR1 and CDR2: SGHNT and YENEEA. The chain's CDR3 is CASSLGQGANTDTQYF. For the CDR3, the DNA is TGTGCCAGCAGCTTGGGACAGGGGGCCAACACAGATACGCAGTATTTT.

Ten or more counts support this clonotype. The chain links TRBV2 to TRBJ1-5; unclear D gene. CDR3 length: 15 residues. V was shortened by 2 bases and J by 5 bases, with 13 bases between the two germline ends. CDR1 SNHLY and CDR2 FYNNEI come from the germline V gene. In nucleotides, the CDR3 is TGTGCCAGCAGTGAAACCCTACGTGGTGATCAGCCCCAGCATTTT. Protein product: CASSETLRGDQPQHF. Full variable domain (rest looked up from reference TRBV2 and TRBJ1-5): EPEVTQTPSHQVTQMGQEVILRCVPISNHLYFYWYRQILGQKVEFLVSFYNNEISEKSEIFDDQFSVERPDGSNFTLKIRSTKLEDSAMYFCASSETLRGDQPQHFGDGTRLSIL.

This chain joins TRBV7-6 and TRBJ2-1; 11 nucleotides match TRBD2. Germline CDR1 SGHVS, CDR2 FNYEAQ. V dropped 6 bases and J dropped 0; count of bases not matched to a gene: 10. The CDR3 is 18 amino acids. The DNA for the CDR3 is TGTGCCAGCAGTTTCTCCGGGACTAGCGGCCTCTCCTACAATGAGCAGTTCTTC. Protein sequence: CASSFSGTSGLSYNEQFF.